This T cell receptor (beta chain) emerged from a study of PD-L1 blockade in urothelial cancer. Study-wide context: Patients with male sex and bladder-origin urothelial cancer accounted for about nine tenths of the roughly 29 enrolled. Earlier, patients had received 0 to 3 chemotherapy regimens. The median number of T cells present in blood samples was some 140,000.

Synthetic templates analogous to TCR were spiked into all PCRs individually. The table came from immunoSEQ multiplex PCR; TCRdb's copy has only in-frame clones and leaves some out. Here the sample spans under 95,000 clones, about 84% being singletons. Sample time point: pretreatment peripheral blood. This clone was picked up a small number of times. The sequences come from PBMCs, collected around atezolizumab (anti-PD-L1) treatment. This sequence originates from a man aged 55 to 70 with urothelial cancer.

CDR3 in amino acids: CASSDWAASGDTQYF. CDR3 sequence (DNA): TGTGCCAGCAGTGATTGGGCGGCTAGCGGGGATACGCAGTATTTT. The chain has TRBV2 and TRBJ2-3, with 8 nucleotides matching TRBD2. The V and J ends lost 3 bases and 6 bases, in that order; junction bases with no gene match: 8. The germline V gene has CDR1 SNHLY and CDR2 FYNNEI. The CDR3 is made up of 15 amino acids.